These 19 T cell receptor beta chains originate from one sample sequenced in a study of Ad26.COV2.S vaccination and SARS-CoV-2 variants. The method was immunoSEQ multiplex PCR; TCRdb's version includes in-frame clones alone and lacks a portion of them. The table has about 350,000 clones, around 92% seen once. The source material was peripheral blood, sampled after recovery from COVID-19. These receptors all stem from a human donor who had recovered from COVID-19.

J is TRBJ1-4 and V is TRBV7-8; TRBD1 matches at 7 bases. This CDR3 contains 15 residues. Trimming removed 5 bases from V and 8 bases from J; junction bases left unmatched: 11. Germline CDR1 is SGHVS and CDR2 is FQNEAQ. The CDR3 region is CASSPYRQGGEKLFF. The CDR3 nucleotides are TGTGCCAGCAGCCCCTACCGACAGGGTGGCGAAAAACTGTTTTTT.

This clone has just one count. The J gene is TRBJ2-1, the V gene TRBV12-5; 13 bases fit TRBD2. This CDR3 has 17 amino acids. The trim removed 4 bases at V and 0 bases at J, leaving 3 bases unmatched. Germline lookup yields CDR1 LGHNT and CDR2 FRNRAP. CDR3 loop: CASGSRLAGGSYNEQFF. The CDR3, as DNA: TGTGCTAGTGGTTCTCGACTAGCGGGGGGCTCCTACAATGAGCAGTTCTTC.

The chain has TRBV9 and TRBJ2-3; D is undetermined. V lost 0 bases and J 6 bases, leaving 11 bases between the germline ends. Germline CDR1 reads SGDLS; CDR2 reads YYNGEE. CDR3 length: 14 residues. The CDR3 protein is CASSVEGNHDTQYF. The CDR3 DNA reads as TGTGCCAGCAGCGTAGAAGGGAATCACGATACGCAGTATTTT.

The chain combines TRBV15 with TRBJ1-2; perhaps TRBD1 as D (5 bases). This CDR3 spans 12 amino acids. V was shortened by 0 bases and J by 12 bases, with 11 bases between the two germline ends. Germline V lookup: CDR1 LNHNV, CDR2 YYDKDF (reference sequence). For the CDR3, the DNA is TGTGCCACCAGCAGAGATGACAGTTTACACACCTTC. The encoded protein is CATSRDDSLHTF.

Note on this clone: Germline is not matched at one junction end, which may reflect a read error. The chain carries TRBV7-2 and TRBJ2-7; D is ambiguous. CDR1 is SGHTA and CDR2 is FQGNSA in the germline V gene. CDR3 size: 14 residues. This CDR3 is CASTLVWQSYEQYF. The DNA of the CDR3 is TGTGCCAGCACCTTAGTGTGGCAGTCCTACGAGCAGTACTTC. Filled out from reference TRBV7-2 and TRBJ2-7, the complete variable domain reads GAGVSQSPSNKVTEKGKDVELRCDPISGHTALYWYRQSLGQGLEFLIYFQGNSAPDKSGLPSDRFSAERTGGSVSTLTIQRTQQEDSAVYLCASTLVWQSYEQYFGPGTRLTVT.

The genes are TRBV6-1 and TRBJ2-4; a weak D match, TRBD1 (6 bases). V lost 2 bases to trimming and J lost 3 bases, with 23 bases between them. This CDR3 is 19 amino acids long. The germline gives CDR1 MNHNS, CDR2 SASEGT. The CDR3 coding sequence is TGTGCCAGCAGTGAAAGTTTTGCTCTTCCGGGACACAACAAAAACATTCAGTACTTC. It encodes CASSESFALPGHNKNIQYF.

This chain links TRBV12-3 or TRBV12-4 with TRBJ2-7, with a possible D match to TRBD2 (7 bases). The V end was cut by 3 bases, the J end by 6 bases, with 12 bases between. This CDR3 comprises 13 residues. CDR3 in amino acids: CASSLVGGGEQYF. The DNA for the CDR3 is TGTGCCAGCAGTTTGGTAGGGGGGGGCGAGCAGTACTTC.

This clone was seen only a few times. This chain joins TRBV7-9 and TRBJ1-6; 7 bases fit TRBD1. V shed 5 bases and J 10 bases; nucleotides not matched to a gene: 2. CDR3 size: 12 residues. The germline V gene encodes CDR1 SEHNR and CDR2 FQNEAQ (reference sequence). The CDR3 loop is CASSRTGSPLHF. In nucleotides, the CDR3 is TGTGCCAGCAGCCGGACAGGCTCACCCCTCCACTTT.

The chain employs TRBV9 and TRBJ2-7; a weak D match, TRBD1 (5 bases). The germline V gene encodes CDR1 SGDLS and CDR2 YYNGEE. The CDR3 totals 11 residues. The V end lost 4 bases, the J end lost 3 bases, and 5 bases lay between the germline ends. CDR3 DNA: TGTGCCAGCAGCACAGGCTACGAGCAGTACTTC. The encoded protein is CASSTGYEQYF.

The genes are TRBV2 and TRBJ2-3, with a possible D match to TRBD2 (5 bases). Looked up from germline, CDR1 is SNHLY and CDR2 is FYNNEI. V gave up 3 bases and J gave up 1 base, with 20 bases separating them. CDR3 length equals 18 residues. CDR3 DNA: TGTGCCAGCAGTGAGAGGGTAGGGTTGGGTTCCGGCACAGATACGCAGTATTTT. It yields the protein CASSERVGLGSGTDTQYF.

This clone showed up just a few times. This chain links TRBV12-3 or TRBV12-4 with TRBJ1-1; no clear D. V lost 3 bases and J 4 bases, leaving 9 bases between the germline ends. The CDR3 covers 13 residues. The CDR3 DNA follows: TGTGCCAGCAGTTTGGCCCAAGCCACTGAAGCTTTCTTT. This sequence encodes CASSLAQATEAFF.

The rearrangement joins TRBV7-2 to TRBJ2-3, with TRBD2 matching over 9 bases. This CDR3 has 16 residues. V shed 5 bases and J 5 bases; nucleotides not matched to a gene: 11. CDR1 is SGHTA and CDR2 is FQGNSA in the germline V gene. CDR3 sequence reads: CASSPLAAGGQDTQYF. In DNA, the CDR3 is TGTGCCAGCAGCCCCCTGGCAGCGGGGGGCCAAGATACGCAGTATTTT.

J is TRBJ1-2 and V is TRBV27; 11 bases are a match to TRBD1. This CDR3 is built from 15 residues. V gave up 3 bases and J gave up 8 bases; unmatched junction bases: 8. CDR1 and CDR2 from the germline V gene are MNHEY and SMNVEV (reference sequence). The CDR3 DNA sequence: TGTGCCAGCAGTTTCTCGGACAGGGGGCCATACGGCTACACCTTC. Translation gives CASSFSDRGPYGYTF.

The V and J genes are TRBV10-1 and TRBJ2-3; D perhaps matches TRBD2 (7 bases). There are 15 residues in the CDR3. Germline lookup yields CDR1 WNHNN and CDR2 SYGVQD (reference sequence). The V end was cut by 4 bases, the J end by 2 bases, with 13 bases between. CDR3 DNA: TGCGCCAGCAGTGGACGGCGGGGGCCCACAGATACGCAGTATTTT. Translating gives CASSGRRGPTDTQYF.

Points on this clone: Other DNA sequences of this sample code for an identical CDR3. V is TRBV6-5 and J is TRBJ2-3, with D unresolved. The CDR3 sequence is 11 residues long. Per the germline V gene, CDR1 is MNHEY and CDR2 is SVGAGI. V lost 6 bases and J 4 bases, leaving 5 bases between the germline ends. The CDR3, as DNA: TGTGCCAGCAGCACCCCAGATACGCAGTATTTT. The encoded protein is CASSTPDTQYF.

The rearrangement joins TRBV18 to TRBJ2-2; D remains unclear. V lost 2 bases and J 3 bases, leaving 13 bases between the germline ends. Looked up from germline, CDR1 is KGHSH and CDR2 is LQKENI. The CDR3 has 16 amino acids. CDR3 nucleotides: TGTGCCAGCTCACCAACGGTACGGCAGGACACCGGGGAGCTGTTTTTT. It translates to CASSPTVRQDTGELFF.

This sequence joins TRBV12-3 or TRBV12-4 and TRBJ1-6; D is uncertain. CDR3 length: 13 amino acids. V dropped 3 bases and J dropped 8 bases, with 8 bases sitting between them. CDR3 DNA: TGTGCCAGCAGTTTTAGGATCGATTCACCCCTCCACTTT. Residues: CASSFRIDSPLHF.

This rearrangement joins TRBV27 to TRBJ1-1, with TRBD1 matching over 7 bases. Germline CDR1 MNHEY, CDR2 SMNVEV (reference sequence). This CDR3 comprises 16 residues. The J segment lost 3 bases and the V segment lost 6 bases, leaving 13 bases of the junction unmatched. This CDR3 is CASRAYRGPRYTEAFF. The CDR3 nucleotides read TGTGCCAGCAGGGCTTACAGGGGCCCCAGGTACACTGAAGCTTTCTTT.

V gene TRBV7-2 combines with J gene TRBJ1-6; D gene uncertain. Trimming stripped 2 bases from V and 11 bases from J, with 16 bases between. The CDR3 has 15 residues. Germline CDR1 and CDR2: SGHTA and FQGNSA. The DNA of the CDR3 is TGTGCCAGCAGCTTATGGGCGCAAAGCCTTACACCCCTCCACTTT. It is translated as CASSLWAQSLTPLHF.